This is a list of T cell receptor beta chains from one sample in a study of blood T cells in healthy people across ages. In TCRdb, the 5' RACE reads were re-called with MiXCR into one record per CDR3 protein. The sample yields 590,000 or so distinct CDR3 sequences, about 30% seen once. Sequences were obtained from blood. These receptors came from a woman at least 80 years old in good health. Each CDR3 is given with its conserved first and last residue. D genes are given only for firm matches. The size entry is marked missing in some rows and otherwise reads once, few, many or a size class.

-	TRBV6-6	many	TRBJ2-5	CASSYRQGGETQYF	TGTGCCAGCAGTTACCGGCAGGGGGGCGAGACCCAGTACTTC
TRBD1	TRBV6-2/TRBV6-3	many	TRBJ2-6	CASRLFDRGSPLSGANVLTF	TGTGCCAGCAGACTCTTCGACAGGGGCTCCCCTCTCTCTGGGGCCAACGTCCTGACTTTC
TRBD1	TRBV5-1	-	TRBJ1-5	CASSVGTGDQPQHF	TGCGCCAGCAGCGTGGGGACAGGGGATCAGCCCCAGCATTTT
-	TRBV3-1	many	TRBJ1-2	CASSLKLRGARSGYTF	TGTGCCAGCAGCCTCAAGTTAAGGGGGGCGCGGAGTGGCTACACCTTC
TRBD2	TRBV6-1	many	TRBJ2-3	CASSASGETDTQYF	TGTGCCAGCAGTGCTAGCGGGGAAACAGATACGCAGTATTTT
-	TRBV20-1	many	TRBJ2-1	CSARGRGPSYNEQFF	TGCAGTGCTAGGGGTCGGGGGCCCTCCTACAATGAGCAGTTCTTC
TRBD1	TRBV11-1	-	TRBJ1-1	CASSSGDRFNTEAFF	TGTGCCAGCAGCTCCGGGGACAGATTCAACACTGAAGCTTTCTTT
-	TRBV20-1	many	TRBJ2-5	CSATPFRGIQETQYF	TGCAGTGCCACCCCCTTTCGGGGAATACAAGAGACCCAGTACTTC
-	TRBV7-2	many	TRBJ1-1	CASSLDSAPSGGEAFF	TGTGCCAGCAGCTTAGATTCGGCCCCCTCCGGGGGGGAGGCTTTCTTT
-	TRBV7-2	many	TRBJ2-3	CASSFLGEGTTDTQYF	TGTGCCAGCAGCTTTCTAGGGGAAGGGACCACAGATACGCAGTATTTT
TRBD2	TRBV2	few	TRBJ2-1	CASNRLAGDGEQFF	TGTGCCAGCAACCGACTAGCGGGAGACGGAGAGCAGTTCTTC
TRBD1	TRBV20-1	many	TRBJ2-1	CSARENRGFDEQFF	TGCAGTGCTAGAGAAAACAGGGGATTCGATGAGCAGTTCTTC
-	TRBV7-2	-	TRBJ2-6	CASSLEGLISGANVLTF	TGTGCCAGCAGCTTAGAGGGACTCATCTCTGGGGCCAACGTCCTGACTTTC
-	TRBV12-3/TRBV12-4	many	TRBJ1-2	CASTIRGVLGGYTF	TGTGCCAGCACCATAAGGGGCGTCCTAGGTGGCTACACCTTC
-	TRBV10-3	many	TRBJ1-1	CAISRTPGDTEAFF	TGTGCCATCAGTCGTACTCCTGGAGACACTGAAGCTTTCTTT
TRBD1	TRBV2	many	TRBJ1-2	CASSSDRGGGYTF	TGTGCCAGCAGCTCCGACAGGGGCGGTGGCTACACCTTC
-	TRBV20-1	-	TRBJ2-3	CSAAPTGDDTQYF	TGCAGTGCCGCACCAACGGGGGACGATACGCAGTATTTT
-	TRBV7-9	few	TRBJ2-5	CASSRPTSETQYF	TGTGCCAGCAGCCGGCCCACATCGGAGACCCAGTACTTC
TRBD2	TRBV20-1	many	TRBJ2-3	CSARRGGPSTDTQYF	TGCAGTGCTAGGCGGGGGGGGCCGAGCACAGATACGCAGTATTTT
TRBD1	TRBV6-1	many	TRBJ1-6	CATEQGAFNSPLHF	TGTGCCACCGAACAGGGGGCTTTTAATTCACCCCTCCACTTT
-	TRBV14	many	TRBJ2-5	CASSPGLPGETQYF	TGTGCCAGCAGCCCGGGACTCCCCGGAGAGACCCAGTACTTC
TRBD2	TRBV7-9	few	TRBJ2-5	CASSHGTSGEQETQYF	TGTGCCAGCAGCCACGGGACTAGCGGGGAACAAGAGACCCAGTACTTC
-	TRBV7-2	many	TRBJ2-5	CASSWDGKSETQYF	TGTGCCAGCAGCTGGGACGGGAAATCGGAGACCCAGTACTTC
-	TRBV14	many	TRBJ2-7	CASSPLGFGEQYF	TGTGCCAGCAGCCCCCTAGGGTTCGGCGAGCAGTACTTC
-	TRBV6-1	many	TRBJ2-7	CASSELQGPPYEQYF	TGTGCCAGCAGTGAACTACAGGGTCCTCCCTACGAGCAGTACTTC
-	TRBV18	few	TRBJ1-2	CASSPSRVSNYGYTF	TGTGCCAGCTCACCCTCACGGGTTTCTAACTATGGCTACACCTTC
-	TRBV3-1	few	TRBJ1-3	CASGVRLSSGNTIYF	TGTGCCAGCGGGGTACGGCTCAGCTCTGGAAACACCATATATTTT
-	TRBV7-6	few	TRBJ1-1	CASSLGRVSTEAFF	TGTGCCAGCAGCTTAGGCCGGGTGAGCACTGAAGCTTTCTTT
TRBD2	TRBV20-1	once	TRBJ2-3	CSAHLSGGTDTQYF	TGCAGTGCTCACTTAAGCGGGGGCACAGATACGCAGTATTTT
TRBD2	TRBV4-2	-	TRBJ2-1	CASSQRDYDNEQFF	TGTGCCAGCAGCCAGAGGGACTACGACAATGAGCAGTTCTTC
TRBD1	TRBV20-1	-	TRBJ2-5	CSARGQAYQETQYF	TGCAGTGCTCGGGGACAGGCGTACCAAGAGACCCAGTACTTC
-	TRBV20-1	few	TRBJ2-2	CSATAQSPGELFF	TGCAGTGCTACTGCCCAGAGCCCCGGGGAGCTGTTTTTT
-	TRBV5-1	-	TRBJ2-3	CASSLKLKYF	TGCGCCAGCAGCTTGAAACTCAAGTATTTT
-	TRBV4-1	few	TRBJ2-2	CASSLGLADGTGELFF	TGCGCCAGCAGCCTCGGATTAGCGGACGGGACCGGGGAGCTGTTTTTT
-	TRBV7-2	-	TRBJ1-4	CASSPGRRAGEKLFF	TGTGCCAGCAGCCCTGGAAGGAGGGCGGGAGAAAAACTGTTTTTT
TRBD1	TRBV30	few	TRBJ1-5	CAWSPDRGGQPQHF	TGTGCCTGGAGCCCGGACAGGGGAGGACAGCCCCAGCATTTT
TRBD2	TRBV5-1	many	TRBJ2-1	CASTIGGLGSHEQFF	TGCGCCAGCACTATCGGGGGACTAGGGTCCCATGAGCAGTTCTTC
-	TRBV11-3	-	TRBJ2-5	CASSLDGKAKGTQYF	TGTGCCAGCAGCTTAGACGGGAAGGCCAAAGGGACCCAGTACTTC
-	TRBV6-6	many	TRBJ2-7	CASSYGRGEQYF	TGTGCCAGCAGTTACGGTAGAGGGGAGCAGTACTTC
-	TRBV6-5	many	TRBJ1-1	CASSYSYRNTEAFF	TGTGCCAGCAGTTACTCGTACAGGAACACTGAAGCTTTCTTT
TRBD1	TRBV20-1	-	TRBJ2-1	CSCRWDSNEQFF	TGCAGCTGTAGGTGGGACAGCAATGAGCAGTTCTTC
-	TRBV20-1	few	TRBJ1-1	CSATITEAFF	TGCAGTGCTACCATAACTGAAGCTTTCTTT